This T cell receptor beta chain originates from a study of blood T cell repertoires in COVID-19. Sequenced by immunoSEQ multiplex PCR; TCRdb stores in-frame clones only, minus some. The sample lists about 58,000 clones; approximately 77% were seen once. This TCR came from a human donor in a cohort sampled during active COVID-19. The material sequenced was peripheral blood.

The CDR3 DNA is TGTGCCAGCAGCTTATTTGGTCTAGCGGGGAGAGAGACCCAGTACTTC. Residues: CASSLFGLAGRETQYF. This chain joins TRBV11-2 and TRBJ2-5, with TRBD2 matching over 9 bases. The CDR3 length is 16 residues. V shed 2 bases, J shed 4 bases, and the junction held 8 bases outside the gene matches. Germline loops: CDR1 SGHAT, CDR2 FQNNGV.